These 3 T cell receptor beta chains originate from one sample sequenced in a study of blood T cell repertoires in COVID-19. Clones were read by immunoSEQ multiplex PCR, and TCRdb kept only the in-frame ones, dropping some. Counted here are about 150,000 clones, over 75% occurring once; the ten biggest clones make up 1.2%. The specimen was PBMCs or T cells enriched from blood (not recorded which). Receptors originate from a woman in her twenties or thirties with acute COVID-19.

The CDR3 DNA reads TGTGCCAGCAGTTTATCTTTTTTTCGAGAGACCCAGTACTTC. Protein: CASSLSFFRETQYF. The chain recombines TRBV27 with TRBJ2-5; D not certain. The CDR3 runs 14 residues. Germline CDR1 is MNHEY and CDR2 is SMNVEV (reference sequence). Trimming stripped 0 bases from V and 4 bases from J, with 9 bases between.

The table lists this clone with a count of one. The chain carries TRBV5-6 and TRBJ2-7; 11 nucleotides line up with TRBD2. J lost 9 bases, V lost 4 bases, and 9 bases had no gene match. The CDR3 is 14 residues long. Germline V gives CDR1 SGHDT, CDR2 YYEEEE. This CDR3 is CASSALAGVQGQYF. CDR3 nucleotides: TGTGCCAGCAGCGCACTAGCGGGAGTACAGGGGCAGTACTTC.

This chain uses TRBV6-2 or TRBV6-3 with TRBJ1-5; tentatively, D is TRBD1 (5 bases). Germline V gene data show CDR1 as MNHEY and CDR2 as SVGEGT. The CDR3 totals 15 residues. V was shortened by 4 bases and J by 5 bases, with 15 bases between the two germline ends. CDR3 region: CASSLTARVDQPQHF. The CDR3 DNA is TGTGCCAGCAGTTTGACCGCCAGGGTGGATCAGCCCCAGCATTTT.